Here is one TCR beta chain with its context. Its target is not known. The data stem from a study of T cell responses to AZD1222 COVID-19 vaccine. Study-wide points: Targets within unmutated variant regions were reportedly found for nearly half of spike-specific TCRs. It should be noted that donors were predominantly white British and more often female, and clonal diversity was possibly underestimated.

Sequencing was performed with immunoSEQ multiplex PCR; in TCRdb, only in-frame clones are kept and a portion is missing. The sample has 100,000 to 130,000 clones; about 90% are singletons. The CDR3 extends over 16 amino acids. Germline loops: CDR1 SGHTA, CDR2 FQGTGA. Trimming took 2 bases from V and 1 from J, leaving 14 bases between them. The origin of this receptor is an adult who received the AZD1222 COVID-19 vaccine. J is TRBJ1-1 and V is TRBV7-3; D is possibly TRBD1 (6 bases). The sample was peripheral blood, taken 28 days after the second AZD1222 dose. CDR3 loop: CASSLAHRTANTEAFF. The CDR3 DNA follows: TGTGCCAGCAGCTTAGCCCACCGGACAGCGAACACTGAAGCTTTCTTT. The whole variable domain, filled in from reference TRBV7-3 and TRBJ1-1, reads GAGVSQTPSNKVTEKGKYVELRCDPISGHTALYWYRQSLGQGPEFLIYFQGTGAADDSGLPNDRFFAVRPEGSVSTLKIQRTERGDSAVYLCASSLAHRTANTEAFFGQGTRLTVV.